This is a list of T cell receptor beta chains from one sample in a study of PD-1 blockade in classical Hodgkin lymphoma. Profiling relied on immunoSEQ multiplex PCR, and the TCRdb table lists in-frame clones only, not all of them. The table lists about 27,000 clones, about 74% of them singletons. This sample comprised CD4+ T cells from blood, obtained at baseline. Every receptor here comes from a human donor with classical Hodgkin lymphoma. The CDR3 runs from the conserved cysteine through the conserved F or W.

TRBJ1-1,TRBV11-2,CASSFGGVTTSETEAFF
TRBJ2-5,TRBV10-3,CAIRDGQQETQYF
TRBJ1-6,TRBV2,CASSGTGGGSSPLHF
TRBJ1-5,TRBV5-4,CASSQVQLRSNQPQHF
TRBJ1-1,TRBV7-2,CASSSRQGAGTEAFF
TRBJ1-1,TRBV5-1,CASSAETMNTEAFF
TRBJ1-1,TRBV7-8,CASSENTEAFF
TRBJ1-5,TRBV19,CASSTSHAGQPQHF
TRBJ2-1,TRBV5-1,CASSLVGLAGGSEQFF
TRBJ2-7,TRBV28,CASSSHPFGRGLSSYEQYF
TRBJ1-2,TRBV6-1,CASKNGQGGGYGYTF
TRBJ2-1,TRBV18,CASSLRDRGGEQFF
TRBJ2-1,TRBV18,CASSPGGQGDNEQFF
TRBJ2-4,TRBV5-5,CASSFLDRGENIQYF
TRBJ2-7,TRBV7-2,CASSPRTSAGYEQYF
TRBJ2-1,TRBV28,CASSLGGGYEQFF
TRBJ1-1,TRBV25-1,CASSDQTGGNTEAFF
TRBJ2-1,TRBV5-1,CASSQAASSYNEQFF
TRBJ2-1,TRBV19,CATVLLQGNNNEQFF
TRBJ1-2,TRBV30,CACRGEGGYTF
TRBJ1-5,TRBV2,CASSLDGAPQHF
TRBJ2-2,TRBV7-9,CASGAGTYNTGELFF
TRBJ1-1,TRBV6-4,CASRRQGLSAEAFF
TRBJ2-7,TRBV13,CASSPFEGTPDHEQYF